This TCR beta chain was captured in a study of persistence of HIV-infected CD4 T cells. For the study at large: Isolated cells were CMV- and HIV-1 Gag-responding CD4+ T cells.

The germline gives CDR1 MNHEY, CDR2 SVGAGI. The CDR3 covers 14 residues. J was trimmed by 9 bases and V by 6 bases; bases with no gene match: 10. An overlapping HIV-1 Gag peptide pool stimulated these cells at approximately 0.91 ug/peptide/mL. Sorted nonresponding memory CD4+ T cells were CD40L-negative, CD69-negative, CD45RO-high. Study results and caveats: The rare CMV-responding cells with HIV-1 proviruses were not separately TCR-sequenced. Antigen-responding cells were enriched for degenerate expanded CDR3beta sequences.

The immunoSEQ assay was version 4, run in survey mode. Generated by immunoSEQ multiplex PCR, the TCRdb table keeps only in-frame clones and is missing some. The table records about 64,000 clones, 65% to 80% of them present only once. As concerns this clone: Antigen specificity is unknown.

The sequenced sample was CD4+ T cells sorted from PBMCs after roughly 20-hour stimulation, obtained from a patient who received antiretroviral therapy. This sequence originates from an adult man with HIV who was CMV-seropositive. V and J are TRBV6-5 and TRBJ2-1, with 8 positions matching TRBD2. Here the CDR3 DNA reads TGTGCCAGCAGCCAGCCGGGGGGGCTAAGTGAGCAGTTCTTC. This sequence encodes CASSQPGGLSEQFF.